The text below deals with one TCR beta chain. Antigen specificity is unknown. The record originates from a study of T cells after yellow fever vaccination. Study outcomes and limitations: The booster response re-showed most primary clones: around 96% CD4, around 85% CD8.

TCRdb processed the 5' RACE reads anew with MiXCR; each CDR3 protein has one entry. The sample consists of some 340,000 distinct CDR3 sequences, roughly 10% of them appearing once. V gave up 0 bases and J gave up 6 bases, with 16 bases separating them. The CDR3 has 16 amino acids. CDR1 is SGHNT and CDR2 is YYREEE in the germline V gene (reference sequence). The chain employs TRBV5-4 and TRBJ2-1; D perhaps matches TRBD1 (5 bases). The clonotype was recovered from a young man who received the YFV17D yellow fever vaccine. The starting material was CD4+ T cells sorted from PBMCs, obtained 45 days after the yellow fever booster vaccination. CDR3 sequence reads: CASSLGGQGGFNEQFF. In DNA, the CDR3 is TGTGCCAGCAGCTTGGGGGGTCAGGGTGGATTCAATGAGCAGTTCTTC.